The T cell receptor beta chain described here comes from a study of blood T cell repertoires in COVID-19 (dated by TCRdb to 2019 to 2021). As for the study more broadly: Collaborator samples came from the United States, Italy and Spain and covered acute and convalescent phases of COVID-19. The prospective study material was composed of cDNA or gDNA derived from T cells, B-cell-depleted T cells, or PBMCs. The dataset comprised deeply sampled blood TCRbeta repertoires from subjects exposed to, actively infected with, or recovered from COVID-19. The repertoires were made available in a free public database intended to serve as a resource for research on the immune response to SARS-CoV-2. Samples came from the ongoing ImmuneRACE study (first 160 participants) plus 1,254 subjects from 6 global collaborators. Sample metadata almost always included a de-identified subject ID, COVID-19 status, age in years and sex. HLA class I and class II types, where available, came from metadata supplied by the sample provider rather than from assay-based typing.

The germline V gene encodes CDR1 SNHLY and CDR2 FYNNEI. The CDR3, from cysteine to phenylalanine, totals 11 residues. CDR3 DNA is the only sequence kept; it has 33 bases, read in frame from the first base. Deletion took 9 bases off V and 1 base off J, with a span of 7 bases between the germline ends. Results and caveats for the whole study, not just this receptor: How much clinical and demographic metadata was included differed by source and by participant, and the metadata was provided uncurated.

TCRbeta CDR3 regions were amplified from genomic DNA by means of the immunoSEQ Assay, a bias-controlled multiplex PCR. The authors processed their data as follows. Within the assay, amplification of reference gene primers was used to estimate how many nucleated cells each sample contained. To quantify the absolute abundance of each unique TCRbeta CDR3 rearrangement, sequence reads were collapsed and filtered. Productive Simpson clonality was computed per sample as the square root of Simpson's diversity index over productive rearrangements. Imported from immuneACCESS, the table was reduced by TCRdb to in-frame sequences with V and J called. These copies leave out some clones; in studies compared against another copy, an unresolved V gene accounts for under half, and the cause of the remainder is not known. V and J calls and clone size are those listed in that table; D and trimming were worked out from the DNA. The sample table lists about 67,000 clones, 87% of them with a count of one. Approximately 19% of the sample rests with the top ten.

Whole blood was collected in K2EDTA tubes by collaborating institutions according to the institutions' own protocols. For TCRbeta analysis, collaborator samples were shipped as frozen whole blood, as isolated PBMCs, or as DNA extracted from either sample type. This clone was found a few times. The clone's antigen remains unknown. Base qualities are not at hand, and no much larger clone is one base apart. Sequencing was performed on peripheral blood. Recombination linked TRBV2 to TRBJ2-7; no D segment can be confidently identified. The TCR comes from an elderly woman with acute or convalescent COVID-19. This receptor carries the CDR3 CASERSYEQYF. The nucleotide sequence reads TGTGCCAGTGAGAGGTCCTACGAGCAGTACTTC.